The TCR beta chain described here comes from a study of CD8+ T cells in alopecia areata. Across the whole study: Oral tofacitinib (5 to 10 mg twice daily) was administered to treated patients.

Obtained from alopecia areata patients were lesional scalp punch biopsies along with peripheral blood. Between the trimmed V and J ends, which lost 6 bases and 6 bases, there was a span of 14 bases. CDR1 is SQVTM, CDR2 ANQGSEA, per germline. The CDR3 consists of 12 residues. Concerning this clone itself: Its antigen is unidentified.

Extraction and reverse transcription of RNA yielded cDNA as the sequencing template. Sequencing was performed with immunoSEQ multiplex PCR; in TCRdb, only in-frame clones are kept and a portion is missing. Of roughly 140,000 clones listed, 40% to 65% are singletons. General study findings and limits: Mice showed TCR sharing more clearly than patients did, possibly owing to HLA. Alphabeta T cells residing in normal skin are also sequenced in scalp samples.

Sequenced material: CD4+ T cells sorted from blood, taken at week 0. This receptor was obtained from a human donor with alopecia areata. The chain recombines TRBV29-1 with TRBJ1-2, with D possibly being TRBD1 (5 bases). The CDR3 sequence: CSVVSGTDGYTF. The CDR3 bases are TGCAGCGTCGTTTCCGGGACGGATGGCTACACCTTC.